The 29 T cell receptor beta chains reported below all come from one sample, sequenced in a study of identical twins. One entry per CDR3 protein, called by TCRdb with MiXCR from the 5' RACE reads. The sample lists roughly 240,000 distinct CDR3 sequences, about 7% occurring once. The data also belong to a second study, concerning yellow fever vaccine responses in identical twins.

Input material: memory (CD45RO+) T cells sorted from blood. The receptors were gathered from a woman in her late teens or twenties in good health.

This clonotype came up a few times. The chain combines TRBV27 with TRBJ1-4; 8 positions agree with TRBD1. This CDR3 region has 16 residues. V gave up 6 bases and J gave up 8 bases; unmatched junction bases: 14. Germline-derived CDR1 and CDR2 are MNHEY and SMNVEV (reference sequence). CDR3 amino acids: CASSHLGNRGIEKLFF. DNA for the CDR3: TGTGCCAGCAGCCACTTGGGGAACAGGGGGATCGAAAAACTGTTTTTT.

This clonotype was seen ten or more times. The CDR3 sequence is CSVMGPLETGELFF. The CDR3 DNA follows: TGCAGCGTAATGGGACCCTTGGAGACCGGGGAGCTGTTTTTT. The rearrangement joins TRBV29-1 to TRBJ2-2; the D gene could be TRBD1 or TRBD2 (5 bases each). The V and J ends lost 6 bases and 5 bases respectively, with 16 bases between them. This CDR3 is 14 amino acids long. Germline lookup yields CDR1 SQVTM and CDR2 ANQGSEA.

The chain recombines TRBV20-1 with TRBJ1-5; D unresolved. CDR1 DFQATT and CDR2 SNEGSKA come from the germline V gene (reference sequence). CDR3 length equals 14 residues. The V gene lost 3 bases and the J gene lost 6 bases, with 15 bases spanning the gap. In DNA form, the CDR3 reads TGCAGTGCTAGTCCTATGCCGTTGATTCAGCCCCAGCATTTT. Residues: CSASPMPLIQPQHF.

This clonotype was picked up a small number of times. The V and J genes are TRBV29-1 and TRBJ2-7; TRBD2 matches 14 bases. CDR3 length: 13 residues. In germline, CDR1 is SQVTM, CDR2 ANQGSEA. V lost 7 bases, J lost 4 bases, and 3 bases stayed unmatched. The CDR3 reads CSGRLAGGYEQYF. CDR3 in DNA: TGCAGCGGAAGACTAGCGGGAGGGTACGAGCAGTACTTC.

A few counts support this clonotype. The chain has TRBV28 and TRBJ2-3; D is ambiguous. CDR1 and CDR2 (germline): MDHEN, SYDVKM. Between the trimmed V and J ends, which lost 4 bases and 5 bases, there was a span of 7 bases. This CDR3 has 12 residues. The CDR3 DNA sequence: TGTGCCAGCAGTTCGCAGTTAGATACGCAGTATTTT. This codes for CASSSQLDTQYF. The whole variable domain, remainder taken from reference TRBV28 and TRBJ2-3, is DVKVTQSSRYLVKRTGEKVFLECVQDMDHENMFWYRQDPGLGLRLIYFSYDVKMKEKGDIPEGYSVSREKKERFSLILESASTNQTSMYLCASSSQLDTQYFGPGTRLTVL.

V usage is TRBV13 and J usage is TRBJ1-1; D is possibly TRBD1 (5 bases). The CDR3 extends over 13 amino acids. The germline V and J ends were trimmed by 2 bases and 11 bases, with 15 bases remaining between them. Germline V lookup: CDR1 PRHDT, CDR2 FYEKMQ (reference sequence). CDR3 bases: TGTGCCAGCAGCTTATCGGGGAGGAGGGACGCTTTCTTT. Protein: CASSLSGRRDAFF.

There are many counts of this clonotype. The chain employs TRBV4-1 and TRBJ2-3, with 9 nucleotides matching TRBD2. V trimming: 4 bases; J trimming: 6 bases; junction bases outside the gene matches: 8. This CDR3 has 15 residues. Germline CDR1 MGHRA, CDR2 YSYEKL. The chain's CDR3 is CASSLTGLAYDTQYF. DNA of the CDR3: TGCGCCAGCAGCCTAACGGGACTAGCATATGATACGCAGTATTTT.

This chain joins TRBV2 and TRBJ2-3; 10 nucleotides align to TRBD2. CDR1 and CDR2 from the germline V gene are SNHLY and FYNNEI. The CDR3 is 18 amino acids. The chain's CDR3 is CTFSPLAGGFLSTDTQYF. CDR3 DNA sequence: TGTACCTTCAGTCCATTAGCGGGGGGATTCCTTTCCACAGATACGCAGTATTTT.

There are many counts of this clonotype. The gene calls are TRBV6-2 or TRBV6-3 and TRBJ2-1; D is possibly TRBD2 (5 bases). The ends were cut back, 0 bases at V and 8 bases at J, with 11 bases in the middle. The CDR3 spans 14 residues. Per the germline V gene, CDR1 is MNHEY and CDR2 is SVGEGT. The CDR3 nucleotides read TGTGCCAGCAGTTACTCGACCGGGATCGATGAGCAGTTCTTC. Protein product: CASSYSTGIDEQFF.

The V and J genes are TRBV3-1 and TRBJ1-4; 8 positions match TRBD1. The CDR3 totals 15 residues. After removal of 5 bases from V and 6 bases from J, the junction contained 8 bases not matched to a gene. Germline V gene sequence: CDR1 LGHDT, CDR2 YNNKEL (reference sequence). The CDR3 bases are TGTGCCAGCAGCTCCCAGGACAGGGTTGATGAAAAACTGTTTTTT. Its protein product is CASSSQDRVDEKLFF.

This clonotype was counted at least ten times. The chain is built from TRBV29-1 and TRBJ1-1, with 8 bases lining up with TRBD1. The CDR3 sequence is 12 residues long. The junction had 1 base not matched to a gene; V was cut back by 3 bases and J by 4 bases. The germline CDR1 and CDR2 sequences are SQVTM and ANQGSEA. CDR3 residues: CSVDDRGTEAFF. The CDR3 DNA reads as TGCAGCGTTGACGACAGGGGCACTGAAGCTTTCTTT.

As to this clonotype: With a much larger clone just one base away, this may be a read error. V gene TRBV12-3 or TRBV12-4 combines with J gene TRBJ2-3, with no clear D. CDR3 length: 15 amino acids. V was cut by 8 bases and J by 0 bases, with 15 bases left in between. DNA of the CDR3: TGTGCCAGCCGCTTCTCGGGCGTAAGCACAGATACGCAGTATTTT. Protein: CASRFSGVSTDTQYF.

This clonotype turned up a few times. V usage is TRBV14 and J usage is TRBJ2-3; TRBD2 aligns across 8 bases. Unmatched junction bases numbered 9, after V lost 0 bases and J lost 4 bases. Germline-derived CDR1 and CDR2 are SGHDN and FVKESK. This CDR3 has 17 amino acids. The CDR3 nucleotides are TGTGCCAGCAGCCAAGATAATCGGGGGGGCCAAGCAGATACGCAGTATTTT. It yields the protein CASSQDNRGGQADTQYF.

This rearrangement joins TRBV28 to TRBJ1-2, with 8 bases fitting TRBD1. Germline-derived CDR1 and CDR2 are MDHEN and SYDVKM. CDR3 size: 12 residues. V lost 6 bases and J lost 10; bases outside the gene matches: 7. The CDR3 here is CASSPRDRSYTF. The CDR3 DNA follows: TGTGCCAGCAGCCCCAGGGACAGGTCCTACACCTTC.

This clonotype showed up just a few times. This CDR3 reads CASSEGEGDTQYF. CDR3 sequence (DNA): TGTGCCAGCAGTGAGGGGGAGGGAGATACGCAGTATTTT. This chain uses TRBV2 with TRBJ2-3, with TRBD2 matching over 7 bases. The germline V gene encodes CDR1 SNHLY and CDR2 FYNNEI. V shed 3 bases, J shed 5 bases, and the junction held 2 bases outside the gene matches. The CDR3 is 13 residues long. The whole variable domain, filled in from reference TRBV2 and TRBJ2-3, reads EPEVTQTPSHQVTQMGQEVILRCVPISNHLYFYWYRQILGQKVEFLVSFYNNEISEKSEIFDDQFSVERPDGSNFTLKIRSTKLEDSAMYFCASSEGEGDTQYFGPGTRLTVL.

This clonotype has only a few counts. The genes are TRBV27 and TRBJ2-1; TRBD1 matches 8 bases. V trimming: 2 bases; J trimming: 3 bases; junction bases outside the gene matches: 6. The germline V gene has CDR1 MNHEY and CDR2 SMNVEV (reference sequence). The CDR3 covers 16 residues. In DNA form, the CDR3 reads TGTGCCAGCAGTTTAGATGGACAGGGTTTCTACAATGAGCAGTTCTTC. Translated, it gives CASSLDGQGFYNEQFF.

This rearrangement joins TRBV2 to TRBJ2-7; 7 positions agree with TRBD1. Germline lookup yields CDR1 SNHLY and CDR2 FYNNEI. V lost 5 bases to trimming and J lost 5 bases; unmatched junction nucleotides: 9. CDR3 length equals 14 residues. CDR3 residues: CASSSQTGRHEQYV. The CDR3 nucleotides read TGTGCCAGCAGTTCCCAGACAGGGCGTCACGAGCAGTACGTC.

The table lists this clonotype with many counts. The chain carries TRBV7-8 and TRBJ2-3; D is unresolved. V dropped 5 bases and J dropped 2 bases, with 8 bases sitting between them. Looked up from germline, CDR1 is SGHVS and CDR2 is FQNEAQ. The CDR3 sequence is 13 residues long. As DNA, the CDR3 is TGTGCCAGCAGCAGCTACACCACAGATACGCAGTATTTT. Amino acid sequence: CASSSYTTDTQYF.

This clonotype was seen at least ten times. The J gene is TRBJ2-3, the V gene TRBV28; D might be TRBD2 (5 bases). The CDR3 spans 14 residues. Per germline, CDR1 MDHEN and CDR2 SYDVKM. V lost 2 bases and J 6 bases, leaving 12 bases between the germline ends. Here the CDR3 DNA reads TGTGCCAGCAGTTTACCCGAAACGGGGGATACGCAGTATTTT. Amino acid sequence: CASSLPETGDTQYF.

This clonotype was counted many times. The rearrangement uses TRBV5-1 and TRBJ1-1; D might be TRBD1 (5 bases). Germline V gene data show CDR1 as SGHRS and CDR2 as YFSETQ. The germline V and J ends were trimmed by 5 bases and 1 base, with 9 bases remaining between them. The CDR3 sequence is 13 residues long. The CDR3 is CASRFDRNTEAFF. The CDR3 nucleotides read TGCGCCAGCAGATTTGACAGGAACACTGAAGCTTTCTTT.

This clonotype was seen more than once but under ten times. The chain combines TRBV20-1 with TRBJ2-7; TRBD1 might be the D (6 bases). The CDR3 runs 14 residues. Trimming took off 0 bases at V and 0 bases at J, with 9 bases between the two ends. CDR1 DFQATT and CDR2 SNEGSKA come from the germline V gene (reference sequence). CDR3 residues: CSARERGSSYEQYF. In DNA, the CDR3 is TGCAGTGCTAGAGAAAGGGGGAGCTCCTACGAGCAGTACTTC.

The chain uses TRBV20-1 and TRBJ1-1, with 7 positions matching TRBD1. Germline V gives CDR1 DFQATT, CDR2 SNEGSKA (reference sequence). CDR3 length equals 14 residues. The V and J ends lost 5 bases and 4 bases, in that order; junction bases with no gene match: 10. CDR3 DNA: TGCAGTGCTCCTCTTGGGGCAGGGGGCACTGAAGCTTTCTTT. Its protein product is CSAPLGAGGTEAFF.

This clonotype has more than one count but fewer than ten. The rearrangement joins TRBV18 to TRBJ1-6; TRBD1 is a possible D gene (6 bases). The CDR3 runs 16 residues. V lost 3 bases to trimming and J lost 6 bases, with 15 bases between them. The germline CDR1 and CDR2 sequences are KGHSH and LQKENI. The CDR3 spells CASSPRQELGNSPLHF. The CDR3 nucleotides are TGTGCCAGCTCACCCCGACAGGAGTTGGGTAATTCACCCCTCCACTTT.

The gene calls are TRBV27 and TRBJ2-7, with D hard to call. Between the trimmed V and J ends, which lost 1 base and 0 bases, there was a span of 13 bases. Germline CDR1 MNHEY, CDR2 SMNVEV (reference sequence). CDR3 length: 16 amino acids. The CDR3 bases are TGTGCCAGCAGTTTATATCCAGATACGACCTCCTACGAGCAGTACTTC. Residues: CASSLYPDTTSYEQYF.

CDR3 sequence: CASSQVKLAPCGCHRPTSSYEQYV. The DNA of the CDR3 is TGTGCCAGCAGCCAAGTAAAGTTGGCCCCCTGTGGGTGTCATAGGCCAACTAGCTCCTACGAGCAGTACGTC. The genes are TRBV14 and TRBJ2-7, with D possibly being TRBD2 (5 bases). V was pared by 1 base and J by 0 bases, with 37 bases between. Per germline, CDR1 SGHDN and CDR2 FVKESK. The CDR3 is 24 amino acids.

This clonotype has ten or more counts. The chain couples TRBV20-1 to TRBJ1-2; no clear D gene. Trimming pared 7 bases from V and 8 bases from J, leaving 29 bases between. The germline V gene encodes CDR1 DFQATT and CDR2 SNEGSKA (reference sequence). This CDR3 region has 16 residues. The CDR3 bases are TGCAGTGTGCTAAGAACTGGGGAACCACGCAAAGAGGGCTACACCTTC. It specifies CSVLRTGEPRKEGYTF.

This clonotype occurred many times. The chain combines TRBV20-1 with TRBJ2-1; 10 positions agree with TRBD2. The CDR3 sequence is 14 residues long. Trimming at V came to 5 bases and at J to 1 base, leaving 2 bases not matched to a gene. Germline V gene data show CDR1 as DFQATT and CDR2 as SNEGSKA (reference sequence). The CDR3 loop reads CSAPSGRSYNEQFF. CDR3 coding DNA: TGCAGTGCTCCTAGCGGGAGATCCTACAATGAGCAGTTCTTC.

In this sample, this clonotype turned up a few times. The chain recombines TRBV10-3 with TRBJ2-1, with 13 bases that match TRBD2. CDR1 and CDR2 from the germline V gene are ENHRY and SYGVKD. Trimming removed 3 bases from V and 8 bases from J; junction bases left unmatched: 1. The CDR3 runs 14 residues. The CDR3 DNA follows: TGTGCCATCAGTGAACTAGCGGGAGGGGATGAGCAGTTCTTC. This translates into CAISELAGGDEQFF.

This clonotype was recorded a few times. The CDR3 spells CASSVTSGRAGNEQFF. CDR3 nucleotide sequence: TGTGCCAGCAGCGTTACTAGCGGGAGGGCCGGTAATGAGCAGTTCTTC. This chain connects TRBV4-2 to TRBJ2-1; TRBD2 matches at 13 bases. Germline values: CDR1 LGHNA, CDR2 YNFKEQ. The CDR3 runs 16 residues. Losses at the gene ends were 5 bases for V and 7 bases for J; bases not matched to a gene: 8.